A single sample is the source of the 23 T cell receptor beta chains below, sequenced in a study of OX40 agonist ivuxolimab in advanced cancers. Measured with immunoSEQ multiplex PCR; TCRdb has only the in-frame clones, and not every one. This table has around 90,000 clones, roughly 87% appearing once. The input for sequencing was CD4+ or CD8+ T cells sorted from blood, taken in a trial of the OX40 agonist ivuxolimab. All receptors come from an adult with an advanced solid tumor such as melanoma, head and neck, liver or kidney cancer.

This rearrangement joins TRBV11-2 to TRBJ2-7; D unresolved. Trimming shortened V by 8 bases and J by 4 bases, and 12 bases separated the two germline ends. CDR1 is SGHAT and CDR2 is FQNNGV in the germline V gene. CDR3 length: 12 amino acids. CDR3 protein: CASCHDGYEQYF. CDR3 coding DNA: TGTGCCAGCTGCCACGACGGTTACGAGCAGTACTTC.

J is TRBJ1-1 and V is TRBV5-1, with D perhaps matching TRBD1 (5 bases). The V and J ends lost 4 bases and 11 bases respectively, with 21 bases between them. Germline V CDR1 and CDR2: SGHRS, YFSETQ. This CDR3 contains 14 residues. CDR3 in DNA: TGCGCCAGCAGCCCCCTCCAGGGAGGGAAGAGCGCTTTCTTT. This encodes CASSPLQGGKSAFF.

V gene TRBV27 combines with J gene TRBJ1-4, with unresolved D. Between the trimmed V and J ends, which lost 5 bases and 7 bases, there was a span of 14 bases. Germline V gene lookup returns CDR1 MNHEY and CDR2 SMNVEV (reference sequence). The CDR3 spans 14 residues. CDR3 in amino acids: CASSQKPDGEKLFF. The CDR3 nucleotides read TGTGCCAGCAGTCAAAAACCGGACGGTGAAAAACTGTTTTTT.

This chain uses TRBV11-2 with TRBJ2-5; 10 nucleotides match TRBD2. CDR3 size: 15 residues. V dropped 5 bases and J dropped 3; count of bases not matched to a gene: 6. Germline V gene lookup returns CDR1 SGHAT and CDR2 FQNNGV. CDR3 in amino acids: CASSPPGLAEETQYF. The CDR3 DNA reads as TGTGCCAGCAGCCCACCCGGACTAGCGGAAGAGACCCAGTACTTC. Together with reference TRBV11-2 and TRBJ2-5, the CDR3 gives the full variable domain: EAGVAQSPRYKIIEKRQSVAFWCNPISGHATLYWYQQILGQGPKLLIQFQNNGVVDDSQLPKDRFSAERLKGVDSTLKIQPAKLEDSAVYLCASSPPGLAEETQYFGPGTRLLVL.

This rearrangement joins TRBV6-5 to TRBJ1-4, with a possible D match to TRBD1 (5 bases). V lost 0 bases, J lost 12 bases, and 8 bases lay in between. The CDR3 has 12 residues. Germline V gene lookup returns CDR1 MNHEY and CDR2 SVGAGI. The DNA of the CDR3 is TGTGCCAGCAGTTACTCGGTGGGGGAACTGTTTTTT. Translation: CASSYSVGELFF.

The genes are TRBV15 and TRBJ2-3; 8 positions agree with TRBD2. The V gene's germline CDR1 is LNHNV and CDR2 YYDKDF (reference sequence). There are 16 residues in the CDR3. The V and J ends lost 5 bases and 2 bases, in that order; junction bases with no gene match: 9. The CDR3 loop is CATSSPAGGNTDTQYF. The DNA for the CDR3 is TGTGCCACCAGCTCTCCGGCGGGGGGCAACACAGATACGCAGTATTTT.

CDR3 amino acids: CASSIAPGRGRRNEQFF. CDR3 nucleotides: TGTGCCAGTAGTATAGCCCCGGGGCGGGGGCGCAGGAATGAGCAGTTCTTC. This chain connects TRBV19 to TRBJ2-1; D perhaps matches TRBD2 (7 bases). Germline V lookup: CDR1 LNHDA, CDR2 SQIVND (reference sequence). This CDR3 spans 17 amino acids. The V end was cut by 1 base, the J end by 7 bases, with 20 bases between.

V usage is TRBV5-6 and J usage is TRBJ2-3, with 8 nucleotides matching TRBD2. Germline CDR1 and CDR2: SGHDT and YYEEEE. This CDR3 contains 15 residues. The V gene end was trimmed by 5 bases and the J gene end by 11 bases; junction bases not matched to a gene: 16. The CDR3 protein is CASSSAGVDHIGQYF. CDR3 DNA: TGTGCCAGCAGTTCAGCGGGGGTAGACCACATTGGGCAGTATTTT.

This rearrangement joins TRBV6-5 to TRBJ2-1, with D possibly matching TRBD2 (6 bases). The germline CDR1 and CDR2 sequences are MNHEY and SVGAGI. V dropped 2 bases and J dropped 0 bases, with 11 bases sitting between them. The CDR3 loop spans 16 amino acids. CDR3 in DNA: TGTGCCAGCAGTTACAGGAGGGGAAGCTCCTACAATGAGCAGTTCTTC. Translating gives CASSYRRGSSYNEQFF.

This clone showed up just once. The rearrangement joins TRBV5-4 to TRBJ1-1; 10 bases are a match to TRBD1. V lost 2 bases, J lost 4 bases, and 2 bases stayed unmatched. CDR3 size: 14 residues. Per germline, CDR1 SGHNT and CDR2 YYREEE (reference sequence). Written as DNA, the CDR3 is TGTGCCAGCAGCTTCCGGGACAGGGGCACTGAAGCTTTCTTT. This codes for CASSFRDRGTEAFF.

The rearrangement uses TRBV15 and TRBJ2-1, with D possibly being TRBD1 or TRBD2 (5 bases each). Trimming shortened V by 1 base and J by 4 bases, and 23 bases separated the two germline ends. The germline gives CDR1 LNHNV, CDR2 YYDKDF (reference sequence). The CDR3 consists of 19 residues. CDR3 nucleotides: TGTGCCACCAGCAGAGCTCTTTGGGGGTCCCAGAGAAATTACAATGAGCAGTTCTTC. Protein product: CATSRALWGSQRNYNEQFF.

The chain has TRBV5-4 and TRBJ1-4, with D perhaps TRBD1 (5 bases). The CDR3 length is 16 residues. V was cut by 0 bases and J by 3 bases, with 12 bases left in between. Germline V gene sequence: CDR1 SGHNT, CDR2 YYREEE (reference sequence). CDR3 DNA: TGTGCCAGCAGCTTGGATCCCGGGGCCCCTAATGAAAAACTGTTTTTT. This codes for CASSLDPGAPNEKLFF.

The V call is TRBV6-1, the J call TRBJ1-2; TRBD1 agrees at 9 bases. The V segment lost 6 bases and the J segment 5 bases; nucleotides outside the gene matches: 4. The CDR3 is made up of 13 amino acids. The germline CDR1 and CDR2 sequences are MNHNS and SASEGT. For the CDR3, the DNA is TGTGCCAGCAGCTTAGGGACAGGGTATGGCTACACCTTC. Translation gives CASSLGTGYGYTF.

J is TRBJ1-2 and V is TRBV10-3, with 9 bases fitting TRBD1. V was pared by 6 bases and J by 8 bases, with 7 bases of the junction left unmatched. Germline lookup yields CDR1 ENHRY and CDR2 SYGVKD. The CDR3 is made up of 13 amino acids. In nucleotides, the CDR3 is TGTGCCATCAGGGAACAGGGGGCGAACGGCTACACCTTC. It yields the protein CAIREQGANGYTF.

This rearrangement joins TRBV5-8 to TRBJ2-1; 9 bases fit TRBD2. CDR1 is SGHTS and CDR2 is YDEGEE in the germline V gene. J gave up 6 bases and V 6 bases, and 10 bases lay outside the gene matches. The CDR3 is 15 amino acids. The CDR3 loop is CASITRGLARNEQFF. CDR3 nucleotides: TGTGCCAGCATCACACGGGGACTAGCCCGCAATGAGCAGTTCTTC.

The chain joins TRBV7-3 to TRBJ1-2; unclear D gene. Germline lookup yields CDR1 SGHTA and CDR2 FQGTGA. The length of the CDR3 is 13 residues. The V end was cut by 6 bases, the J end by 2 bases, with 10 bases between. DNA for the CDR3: TGTGCCAGCAGTCCCCAGGCAAACTATGGCTACACCTTC. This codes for CASSPQANYGYTF.

CDR3 sequence reads: CASSVRGAEQYF. CDR3 nucleotide sequence: TGTGCCAGCAGTGTTCGTGGAGCCGAGCAGTACTTC. This chain connects TRBV6-5 to TRBJ2-7; D ambiguous. Trimming cost V 5 bases and J 6 bases, with 11 bases left between them. The CDR3 sequence is 12 residues long. Germline CDR1 is MNHEY and CDR2 is SVGAGI.

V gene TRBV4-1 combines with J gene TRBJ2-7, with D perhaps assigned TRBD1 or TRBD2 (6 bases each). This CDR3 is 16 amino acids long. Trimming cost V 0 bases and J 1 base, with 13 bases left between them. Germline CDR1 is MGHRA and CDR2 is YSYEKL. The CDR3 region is CASSQDTRGASYEQYF. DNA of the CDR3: TGCGCCAGCAGCCAAGATACGAGGGGGGCATCCTACGAGCAGTACTTC.

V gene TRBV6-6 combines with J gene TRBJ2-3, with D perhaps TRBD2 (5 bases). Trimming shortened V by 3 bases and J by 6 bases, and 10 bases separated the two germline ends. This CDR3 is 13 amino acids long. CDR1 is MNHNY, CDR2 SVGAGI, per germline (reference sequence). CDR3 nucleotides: TGTGCCAGCAGTTATATTGAGCGGGATACGCAGTATTTT. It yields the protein CASSYIERDTQYF.

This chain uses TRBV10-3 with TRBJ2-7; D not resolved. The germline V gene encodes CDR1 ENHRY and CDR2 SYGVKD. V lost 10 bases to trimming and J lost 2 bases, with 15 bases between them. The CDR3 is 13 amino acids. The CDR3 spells CATGSPRTYEQYF. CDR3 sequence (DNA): TGTGCCACCGGCTCGCCTCGTACCTACGAGCAGTACTTC.

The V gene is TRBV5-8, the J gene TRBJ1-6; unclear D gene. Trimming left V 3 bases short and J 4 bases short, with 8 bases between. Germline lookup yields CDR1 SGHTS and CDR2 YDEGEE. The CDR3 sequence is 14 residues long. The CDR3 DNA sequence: TGTGCCAGCAGCTCCGGACGATATAATTCACCCCTCCACTTT. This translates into CASSSGRYNSPLHF.

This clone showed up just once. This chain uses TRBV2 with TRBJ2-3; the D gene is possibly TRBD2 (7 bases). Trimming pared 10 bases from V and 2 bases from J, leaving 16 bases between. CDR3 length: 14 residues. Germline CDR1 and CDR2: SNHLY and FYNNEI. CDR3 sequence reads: CATKGGGFTDTQYF. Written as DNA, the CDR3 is TGTGCCACCAAGGGAGGGGGGTTCACAGATACGCAGTATTTT. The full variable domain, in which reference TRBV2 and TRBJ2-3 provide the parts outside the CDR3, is EPEVTQTPSHQVTQMGQEVILRCVPISNHLYFYWYRQILGQKVEFLVSFYNNEISEKSEIFDDQFSVERPDGSNFTLKIRSTKLEDSAMYFCATKGGGFTDTQYFGPGTRLTVL.

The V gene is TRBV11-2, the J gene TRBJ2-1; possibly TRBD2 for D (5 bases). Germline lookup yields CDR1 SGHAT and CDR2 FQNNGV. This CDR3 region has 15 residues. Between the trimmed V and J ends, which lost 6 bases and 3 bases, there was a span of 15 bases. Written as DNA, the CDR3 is TGTGCCAGCAGGCCGGCGGGCGCAATCTACAATGAGCAGTTCTTC. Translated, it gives CASRPAGAIYNEQFF.